This record looks at one T cell receptor (beta chain) sequence and its context. Germline CDR1 MNHNS, CDR2 SASEGT. The CDR3 runs to 13 residues. Unmatched junction bases numbered 12, after V lost 11 bases and J lost 7 bases. The data belong to a study of cytomegalovirus exposure and HLA in healthy donors. A multiplex PCR was run with 60 Vbeta primers and 13 Jbeta primers. Only in-frame clones appear in the TCRdb table, and some are missing; sequencing was by immunoSEQ multiplex PCR. The table shows fewer than 200,000 clones, with over 60% occurring only once. Sequences were obtained from PBMCs. The V and J genes are TRBV6-1 and TRBJ1-2; TRBD1 agrees at 8 bases. The TCR was taken from a woman aged 45-65 years in good health and CMV-seropositive. CDR3 DNA: TGTGCCTGTACAGGGGGGCTGGATTCTGGCTACACCTTC. Its translation is CACTGGLDSGYTF.